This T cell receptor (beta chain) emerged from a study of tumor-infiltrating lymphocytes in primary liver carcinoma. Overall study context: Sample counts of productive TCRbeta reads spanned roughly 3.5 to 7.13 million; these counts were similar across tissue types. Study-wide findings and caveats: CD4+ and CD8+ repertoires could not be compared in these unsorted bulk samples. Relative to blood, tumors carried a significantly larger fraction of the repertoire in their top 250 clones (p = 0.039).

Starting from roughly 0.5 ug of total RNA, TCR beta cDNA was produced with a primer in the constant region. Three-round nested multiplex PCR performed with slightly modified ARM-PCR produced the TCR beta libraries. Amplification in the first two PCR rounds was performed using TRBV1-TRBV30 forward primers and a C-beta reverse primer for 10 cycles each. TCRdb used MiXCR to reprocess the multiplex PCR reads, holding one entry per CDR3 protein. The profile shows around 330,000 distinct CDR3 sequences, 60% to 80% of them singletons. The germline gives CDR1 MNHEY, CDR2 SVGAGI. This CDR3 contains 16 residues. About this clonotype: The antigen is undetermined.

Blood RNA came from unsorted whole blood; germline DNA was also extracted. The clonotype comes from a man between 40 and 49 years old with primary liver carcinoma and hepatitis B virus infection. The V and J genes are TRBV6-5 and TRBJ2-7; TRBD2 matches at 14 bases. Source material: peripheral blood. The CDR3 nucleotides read TGTGGCGGATGGACTAGCGGGAGGACGTCGGCCTACGAGCAGTACTTC. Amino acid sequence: CGGWTSGRTSAYEQYF.